Here is one TCR beta chain with its context. This CDR3 contains 17 residues. The germline CDR1 and CDR2 sequences are SGHVS and FQNEAQ. The data are from a study of CXCR3-negative and CXCR3-positive naive CD8 T cells. The method, 5' RACE with UMI labels, was used to prepare the TRB cDNA libraries. For each CDR3 protein, TCRdb gives one entry from its re-call of the 5' RACE reads, without DNA. Seen in this sample are 7,000 to 8,000 distinct CDR3 sequences; the ten most common clones hold roughly 1.5%. Sequenced material: naive CXCR3- CD8+ T cells from blood. The subset is: CD45RO-CCR7+CD27+CD95- naive CD8+ T cells lacking CXCR3 (TNR3-). This chain uses TRBV7-8 with TRBJ2-2; TCRdb's assignment of TRBD2 cannot be checked, as there is no DNA. The clonotype comes from a human donor in good health. Some clones in this sample may be carry-over from other donors' samples. The CDR3 loop reads CASSLPSRREDTGELFF.